This T cell receptor (beta chain) originates from a study of tumor-infiltrating lymphocytes in primary liver carcinoma. Study-level findings and limits: Significantly larger top-250-clone fractions were found in tumors than in blood (p = 0.039).

Taking roughly 18-32 mg of unsorted bulk tissue, the authors co-extracted RNA and DNA. Samples came from superior, inferior, lateral poles and tumor centre. Germline V gene lookup returns CDR1 MNHEY and CDR2 SVGEGT. The CDR3 sequence is 14 residues long. Note on this clonotype: Its target is unknown. One end of the junction fails to match germline, which may point to a read error.

The authors made TCR beta cDNA from around 500 ng total RNA with a constant-region primer. Slightly modified ARM-PCR with three nested multiplex PCR rounds yielded TCR beta libraries. The first two PCR rounds used TRBV1-TRBV30 forward primers with a C-beta reverse primer, nine to eleven cycles each. TCRdb re-derived calls from the multiplex PCR reads in MiXCR, one entry per CDR3 protein. The data hold roughly 200,000 distinct CDR3 sequences, with around four fifths observed a single time. The source is a man aged 40-49 years with primary liver carcinoma and hepatitis B virus infection. The chain carries TRBV6-2 or TRBV6-3 and TRBJ1-5, with 8 bases identical to TRBD1. Sequencing was done on a sample of tumor tissue from primary liver carcinoma. This CDR3 reads CASSFHRGGQLQHF. CDR3 bases: TGTGCCAGCAGTTTCCACAGGGGGGGTCAGCTCCAGCATTTT.